This TCR beta chain was observed in a study of T cell responses to AZD1222 COVID-19 vaccine. Study-wide results and caveats: Clonal diversity was possibly underestimated, and the donors were mostly white British, with more females. With dominance at 160-218 and 743-854, vaccine-associated CD4 TCRs spanned spike.

Germline V gene lookup returns CDR1 SNHLY and CDR2 FYNNEI. The CDR3 covers 13 residues. After removal of 6 bases from V and 1 base from J, the junction contained 2 bases not matched to a gene. As concerns this clone: As yet, its antigen is unknown.

The repertoire was sequenced with immunoSEQ multiplex PCR; TCRdb's copy has only in-frame clones and lacks some. The sample records more than 95,000 clones, about 89% being singletons. The sequencing used peripheral blood, collected on day 0 of AZD1222 vaccination. This chain joins TRBV2 and TRBJ1-1, with 7 bases identical to TRBD1. This clonotype was obtained from an adult in good health. The CDR3 is CASRGDRNTEAFF. CDR3 coding DNA: TGTGCCAGCAGGGGGGACAGGAACACTGAAGCTTTCTTT.